This TCR beta chain appears in the sequencing data of a study of T cell responses to AZD1222 COVID-19 vaccine. On the study more broadly: Doses given second, at about 4 or about 12 weeks, were pooled.

This table comes from immunoSEQ multiplex PCR, and its TCRdb copy is limited to in-frame clones, with some not included. In the table there are about 110,000 clones, about nine tenths of which are singletons. Germline V gene lookup returns CDR1 SGHTA and CDR2 FQGNSA. CDR3 size: 15 residues. V shed 5 bases and J shed 3 bases, with 16 bases lying between them. Study-wide results and limits: Dominant CD4 TCR responses targeted spike regions 160-218 and 743-854.

In the case of this clone: Its target is not known.

The chain recombines TRBV7-2 with TRBJ1-1; no clear D gene. The TCR sequence derives from an adult in good health. Sequencing used peripheral blood, obtained on day 0 of AZD1222 vaccination. Written as DNA, the CDR3 is TGTGCCAGCAGCCCTATAAGGAAGATGGACACTGAAGCTTTCTTT. Translating it yields CASSPIRKMDTEAFF.